Given below is one TCR beta chain in context. Its specificity is unknown. These data belong to a study of T cell responses to AZD1222 COVID-19 vaccine. Broader study findings: Spike-specific TCR breadth and depth both grew after two AZD1222 doses. Among spike-specific TCRs, nearly half reportedly target unmutated variant regions. Donors skewed white British and female; clonal diversity was possibly underestimated.

The repertoire was sequenced with immunoSEQ multiplex PCR; TCRdb's copy has only in-frame clones and lacks some. The data show just over 80,000 clones, with about 87% seen just once and 5% to 6% held by the top ten. The receptor's source is an adult in good health. The sequencing here drew on peripheral blood, taken on day 0 of AZD1222 vaccination.

CDR3 sequence: CASNRPDLRNTEAFF. CDR3 coding DNA: TGTGCCAGCAATCGCCCGGACTTACGGAACACTGAAGCTTTCTTT. The V and J genes are TRBV28 and TRBJ1-1; D gene uncertain. The CDR3 extends over 15 amino acids. V lost 7 bases and J lost 1, with 16 bases in between. Germline loops: CDR1 MDHEN, CDR2 SYDVKM. Full variable domain (missing parts from reference TRBV28 and TRBJ1-1): DVKVTQSSRYLVKRTGEKVFLECVQDMDHENMFWYRQDPGLGLRLIYFSYDVKMKEKGDIPEGYSVSREKKERFSLILESASTNQTSMYLCASNRPDLRNTEAFFGQGTRLTVV.